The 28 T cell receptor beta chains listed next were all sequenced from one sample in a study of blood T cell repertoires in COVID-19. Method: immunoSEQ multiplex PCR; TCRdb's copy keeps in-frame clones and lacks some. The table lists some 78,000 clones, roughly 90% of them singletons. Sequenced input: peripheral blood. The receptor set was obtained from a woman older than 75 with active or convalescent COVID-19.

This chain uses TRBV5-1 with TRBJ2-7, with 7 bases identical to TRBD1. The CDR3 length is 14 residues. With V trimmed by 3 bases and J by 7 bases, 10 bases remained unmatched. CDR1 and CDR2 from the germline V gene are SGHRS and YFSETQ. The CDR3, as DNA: TGCGCCAGCAGCTCCGACAGGGCTTTTGGGGAGCAGTACTTC. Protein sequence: CASSSDRAFGEQYF.

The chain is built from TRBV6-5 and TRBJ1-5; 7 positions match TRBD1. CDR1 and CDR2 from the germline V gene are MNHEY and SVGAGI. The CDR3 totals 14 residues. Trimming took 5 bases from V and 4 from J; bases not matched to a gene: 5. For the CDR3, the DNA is TGTGCCAGCAGTAGACAGGGACAGAATCAGCCCCAGCATTTT. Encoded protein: CASSRQGQNQPQHF.

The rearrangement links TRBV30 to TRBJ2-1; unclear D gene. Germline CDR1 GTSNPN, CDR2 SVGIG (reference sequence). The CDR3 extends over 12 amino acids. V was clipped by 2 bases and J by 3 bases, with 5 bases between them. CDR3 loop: CAWSSHYNEQFF. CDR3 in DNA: TGTGCCTGGAGTTCCCACTACAATGAGCAGTTCTTC.

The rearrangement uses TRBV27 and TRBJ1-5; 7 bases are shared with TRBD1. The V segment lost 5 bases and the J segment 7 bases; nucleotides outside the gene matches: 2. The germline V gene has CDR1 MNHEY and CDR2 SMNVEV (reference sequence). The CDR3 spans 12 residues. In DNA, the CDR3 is TGTGCCAGCAGTCCACAGGGGCAGCCCCAGCATTTT. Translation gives CASSPQGQPQHF.

The CDR3 DNA reads as TGTGCCAGTAGTACCCAAAACAGGGGGCCTGGAAACACCATATATTTT. Amino acids: CASSTQNRGPGNTIYF. The chain employs TRBV19 and TRBJ1-3; 9 bases are a match to TRBD1. Germline V gives CDR1 LNHDA, CDR2 SQIVND (reference sequence). With 4 bases clipped from V and 2 bases from J, the junction kept 6 bases outside the gene matches. The CDR3 contains 16 residues.

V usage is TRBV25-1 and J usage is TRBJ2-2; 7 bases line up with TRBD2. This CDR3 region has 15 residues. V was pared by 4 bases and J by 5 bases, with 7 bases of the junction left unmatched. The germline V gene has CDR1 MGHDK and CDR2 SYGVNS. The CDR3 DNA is TGTGCCAGCAGTGCTGCGGGAGAGGGGACCGGGGAGCTGTTTTTT. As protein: CASSAAGEGTGELFF.

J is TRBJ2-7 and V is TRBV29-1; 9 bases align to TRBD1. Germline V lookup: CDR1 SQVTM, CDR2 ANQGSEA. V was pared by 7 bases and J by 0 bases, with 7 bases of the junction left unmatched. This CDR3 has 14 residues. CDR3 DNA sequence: TGCAGCGCAACGGGGGACAGGGCCTCCTACGAGCAGTACTTC. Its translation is CSATGDRASYEQYF.

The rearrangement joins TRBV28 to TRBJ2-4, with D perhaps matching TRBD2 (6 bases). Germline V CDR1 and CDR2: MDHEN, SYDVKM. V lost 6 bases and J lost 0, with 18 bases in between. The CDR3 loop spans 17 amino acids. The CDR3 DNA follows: TGTGCCAGCAGCCCATTTCTGGCGGGAAGAGCCAAAAACATTCAGTACTTC. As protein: CASSPFLAGRAKNIQYF.

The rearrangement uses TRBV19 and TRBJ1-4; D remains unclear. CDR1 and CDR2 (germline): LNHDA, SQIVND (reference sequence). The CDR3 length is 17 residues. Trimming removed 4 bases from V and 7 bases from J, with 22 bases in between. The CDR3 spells CASSTRILSSTGEKLFF. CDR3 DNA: TGTGCCAGTAGTACCCGGATCTTATCCAGTACGGGTGAAAAACTGTTTTTT. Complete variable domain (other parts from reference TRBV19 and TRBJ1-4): DGGITQSPKYLFRKEGQNVTLSCEQNLNHDAMYWYRQDPGQGLRLIYYSQIVNDFQKGDIAEGYSVSREKKESFPLTVTSAQKNPTAFYLCASSTRILSSTGEKLFFGSGTQLSVL.

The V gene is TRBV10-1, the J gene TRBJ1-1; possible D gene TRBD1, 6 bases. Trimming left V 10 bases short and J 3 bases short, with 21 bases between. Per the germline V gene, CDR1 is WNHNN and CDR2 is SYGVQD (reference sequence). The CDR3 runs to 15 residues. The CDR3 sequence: CAILDEEGGDTEAFF. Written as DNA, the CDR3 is TGCGCCATCCTGGACGAGGAAGGGGGGGACACTGAAGCTTTCTTT.

CDR3 in amino acids: CASSDDRARETQYF. The DNA of the CDR3 is TGTGCCAGTAGTGATGACAGGGCCCGGGAGACCCAGTACTTC. The chain carries TRBV19 and TRBJ2-5, with 7 bases fitting TRBD1. The germline CDR1 and CDR2 sequences are LNHDA and SQIVND (reference sequence). V dropped 5 bases and J dropped 5; count of bases not matched to a gene: 8. The length of the CDR3 is 14 residues. Full variable domain (rest looked up from reference TRBV19 and TRBJ2-5): DGGITQSPKYLFRKEGQNVTLSCEQNLNHDAMYWYRQDPGQGLRLIYYSQIVNDFQKGDIAEGYSVSREKKESFPLTVTSAQKNPTAFYLCASSDDRARETQYFGPGTRLLVL.

The CDR3 DNA is TGTGCCAGCAGCCATAAGATGGCCAGGGAGAACACCGGGGAGCTGTTTTTT. Its protein product is CASSHKMARENTGELFF. V is TRBV3-1 (or the pseudogene TRBV3-2) and J is TRBJ2-2; D is perhaps TRBD1 (5 bases). V gave up 3 bases and J gave up 1 base, with 15 bases separating them. CDR3 size: 17 residues. Germline assignment: CDR1 LGHDT and CDR2 YNNKEL (reference sequence).

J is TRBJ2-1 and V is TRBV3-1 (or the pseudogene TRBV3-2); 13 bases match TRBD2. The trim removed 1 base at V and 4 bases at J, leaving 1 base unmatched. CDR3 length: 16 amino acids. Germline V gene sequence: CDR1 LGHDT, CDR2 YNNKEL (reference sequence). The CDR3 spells CASSQAGLAGYNEQFF. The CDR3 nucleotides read TGTGCCAGCAGCCAAGCGGGACTAGCGGGATACAATGAGCAGTTCTTC.

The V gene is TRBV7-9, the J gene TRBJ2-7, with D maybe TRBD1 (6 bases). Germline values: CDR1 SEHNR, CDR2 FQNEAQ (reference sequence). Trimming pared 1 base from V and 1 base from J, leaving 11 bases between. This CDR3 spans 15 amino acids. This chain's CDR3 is CASSLVQGISYEQYF. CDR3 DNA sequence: TGTGCCAGCAGCTTAGTACAGGGTATATCCTACGAGCAGTACTTC.

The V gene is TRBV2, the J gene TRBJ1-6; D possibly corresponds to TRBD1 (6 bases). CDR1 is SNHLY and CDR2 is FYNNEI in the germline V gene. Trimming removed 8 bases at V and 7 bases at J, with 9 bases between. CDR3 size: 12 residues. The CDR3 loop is CASLDSNSPLHF. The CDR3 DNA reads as TGTGCCAGCTTGGACAGCAATTCACCCCTCCACTTT.

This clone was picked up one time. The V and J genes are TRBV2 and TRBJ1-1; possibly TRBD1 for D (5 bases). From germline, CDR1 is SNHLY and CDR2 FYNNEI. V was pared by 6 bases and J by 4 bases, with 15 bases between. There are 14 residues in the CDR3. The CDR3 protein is CASRLLSGGTEAFF. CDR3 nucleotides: TGTGCCAGCAGACTCCTTTCCGGGGGCACTGAAGCTTTCTTT.

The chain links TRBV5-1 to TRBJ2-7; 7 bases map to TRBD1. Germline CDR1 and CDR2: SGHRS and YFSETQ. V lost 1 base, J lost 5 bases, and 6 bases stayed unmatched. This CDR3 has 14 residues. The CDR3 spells CASSLQGQVHEQYF. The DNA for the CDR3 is TGCGCCAGCAGCTTGCAAGGACAGGTCCACGAGCAGTACTTC.

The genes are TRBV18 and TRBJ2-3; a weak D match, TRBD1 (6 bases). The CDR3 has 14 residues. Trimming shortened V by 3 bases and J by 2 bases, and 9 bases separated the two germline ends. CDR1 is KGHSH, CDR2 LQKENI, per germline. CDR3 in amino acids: CASSPQGNTDTQYF. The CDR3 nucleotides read TGTGCCAGCTCACCCCAGGGGAACACAGATACGCAGTATTTT.

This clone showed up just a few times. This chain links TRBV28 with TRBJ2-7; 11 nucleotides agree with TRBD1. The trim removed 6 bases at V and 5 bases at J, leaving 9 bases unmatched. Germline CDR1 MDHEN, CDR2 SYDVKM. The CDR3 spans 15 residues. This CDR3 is CASRTGTGGMDEQYF. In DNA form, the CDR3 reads TGTGCCAGCAGGACCGGGACAGGGGGTATGGACGAGCAGTACTTC.

The CDR3 reads CASSPPGLATYEQYF. The CDR3 DNA reads TGTGCCAGCAGCCCGCCGGGACTAGCTACGTACGAGCAGTACTTC. The V gene is TRBV3-1 (or the pseudogene TRBV3-2), the J gene TRBJ2-7, with 9 bases fitting TRBD2. V shed 4 bases, J shed 4 bases, and the junction held 8 bases outside the gene matches. CDR1 and CDR2 from the germline V gene are LGHDT and YNNKEL (reference sequence). CDR3 length: 15 residues.

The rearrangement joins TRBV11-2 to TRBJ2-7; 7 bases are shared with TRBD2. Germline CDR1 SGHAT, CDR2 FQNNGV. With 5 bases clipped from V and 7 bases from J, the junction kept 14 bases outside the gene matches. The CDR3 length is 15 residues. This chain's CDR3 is CASSPLVAGAGEQYF. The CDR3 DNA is TGTGCCAGCAGCCCCCTGGTTGCGGGAGCGGGGGAGCAGTACTTC.

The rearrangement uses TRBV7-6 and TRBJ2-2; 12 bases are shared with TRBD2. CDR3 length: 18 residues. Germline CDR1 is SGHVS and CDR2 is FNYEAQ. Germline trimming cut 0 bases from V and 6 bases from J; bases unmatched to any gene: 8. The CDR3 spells CASSLAILAGGASGELFF. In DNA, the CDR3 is TGTGCCAGCAGCTTAGCGATACTAGCGGGAGGTGCATCCGGGGAGCTGTTTTTT.

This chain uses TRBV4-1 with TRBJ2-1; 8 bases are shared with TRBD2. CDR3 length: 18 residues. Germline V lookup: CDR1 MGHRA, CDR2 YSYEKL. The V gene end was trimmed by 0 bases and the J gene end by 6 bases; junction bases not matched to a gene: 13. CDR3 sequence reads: CASSQDGLSGRILNEQFF. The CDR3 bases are TGCGCCAGCAGCCAAGATGGCTTAAGCGGGAGAATACTCAATGAGCAGTTCTTC.

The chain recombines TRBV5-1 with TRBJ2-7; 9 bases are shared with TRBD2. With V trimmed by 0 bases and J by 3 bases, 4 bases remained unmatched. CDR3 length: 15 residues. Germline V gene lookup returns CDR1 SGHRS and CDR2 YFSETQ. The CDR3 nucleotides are TGCGCCAGCAGCTTGGATAGCGGGAGTAGCTACGAGCAGTACTTC. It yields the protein CASSLDSGSSYEQYF.

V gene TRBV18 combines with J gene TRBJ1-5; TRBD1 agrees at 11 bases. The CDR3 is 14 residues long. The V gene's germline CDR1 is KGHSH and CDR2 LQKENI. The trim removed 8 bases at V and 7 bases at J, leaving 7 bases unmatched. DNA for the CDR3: TGTGCCAGCACAAGGACAGGGGGCATACAGCCCCAGCATTTT. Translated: CASTRTGGIQPQHF.

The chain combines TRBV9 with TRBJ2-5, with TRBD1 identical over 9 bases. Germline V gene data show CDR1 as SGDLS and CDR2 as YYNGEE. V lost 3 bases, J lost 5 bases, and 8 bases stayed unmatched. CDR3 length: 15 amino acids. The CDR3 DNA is TGTGCCAGCAGCGAGCGGGACAGGGCGTTCGAGACCCAGTACTTC. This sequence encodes CASSERDRAFETQYF.

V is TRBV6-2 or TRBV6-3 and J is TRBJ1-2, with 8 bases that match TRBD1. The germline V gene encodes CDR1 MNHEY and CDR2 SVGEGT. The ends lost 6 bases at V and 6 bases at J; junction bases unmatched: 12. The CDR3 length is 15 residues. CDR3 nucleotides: TGTGCCAGCAGCCAGCCTGGACAGGGTCTCGATGGCTACACCTTC. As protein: CASSQPGQGLDGYTF.

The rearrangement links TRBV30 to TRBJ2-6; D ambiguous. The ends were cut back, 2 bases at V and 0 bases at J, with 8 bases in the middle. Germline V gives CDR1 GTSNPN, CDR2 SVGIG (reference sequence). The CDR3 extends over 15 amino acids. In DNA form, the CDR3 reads TGTGCCTGGAGTAATGGCAACTCTGGGGCCAACGTCCTGACTTTC. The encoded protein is CAWSNGNSGANVLTF.